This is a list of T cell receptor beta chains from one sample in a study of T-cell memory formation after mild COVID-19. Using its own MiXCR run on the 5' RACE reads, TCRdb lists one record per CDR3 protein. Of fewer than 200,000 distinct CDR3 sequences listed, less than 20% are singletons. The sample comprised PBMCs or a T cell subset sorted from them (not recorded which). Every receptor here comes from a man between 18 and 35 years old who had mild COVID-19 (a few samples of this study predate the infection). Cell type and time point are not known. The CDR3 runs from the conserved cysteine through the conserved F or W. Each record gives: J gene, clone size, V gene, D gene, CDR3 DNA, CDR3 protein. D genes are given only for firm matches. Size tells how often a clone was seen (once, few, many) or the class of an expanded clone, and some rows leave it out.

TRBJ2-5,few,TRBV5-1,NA,TGCGCCAGCAGCTTGGTGGTGGAAGCGGAGACCCAGTACTTC,CASSLVVEAETQYF
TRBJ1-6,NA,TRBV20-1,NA,TGCAGTGCTAGAGATTGGGGTTTGGTAGGCCCCCTCCACTTT,CSARDWGLVGPLHF
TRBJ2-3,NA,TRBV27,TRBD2,TGTGCCAGCTGGACTAGCCGGGGTACGCAGTATTTT,CASWTSRGTQYF
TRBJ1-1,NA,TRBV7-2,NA,TGTGCCAGCAGTCCACCGGGACACTGGAACACTGAAGCTTTCTTT,CASSPPGHWNTEAFF
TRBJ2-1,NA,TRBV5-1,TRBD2,TGCGCCAGCAGCTGGCAAGCGGGGGGGCTTAATGAGCAGTTCTTC,CASSWQAGGLNEQFF
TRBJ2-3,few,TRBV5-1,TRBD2,TGCGCCAGCCGTCCCGGGACTAGCGGGATCACAGATACGCAGTATTTT,CASRPGTSGITDTQYF
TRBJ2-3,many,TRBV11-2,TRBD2,TGTGCCAGCAGCTTAGTAGTCGGGGGGGCCACAGATACGCAGTATTTT,CASSLVVGGATDTQYF
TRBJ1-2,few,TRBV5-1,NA,TGCGCCAGCAGCTTTGGCATCTATGGCTACACCTTC,CASSFGIYGYTF
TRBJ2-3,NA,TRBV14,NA,TGTGCCAGCAGCCAAGTAATTTCGGGGGCAGATACGCAGTATTTT,CASSQVISGADTQYF
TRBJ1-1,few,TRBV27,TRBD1,TGTGCCAGCAGTCTCGAACTAGGGACAGCAGAAGCTTTCTTT,CASSLELGTAEAFF
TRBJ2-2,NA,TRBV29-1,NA,TGCAGCGCTGGCTCGCCCGGGGTTGGGGAGCTGTTTTTT,CSAGSPGVGELFF
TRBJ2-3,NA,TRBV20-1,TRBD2,TGCAGTGCTAGAGGACTAGCGGGGGGAAGAACGCAGTATTTT,CSARGLAGGRTQYF
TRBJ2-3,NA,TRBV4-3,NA,TGCGCCAGCAGCCAAGATACCAGCACAGATACGCAGTATTTT,CASSQDTSTDTQYF
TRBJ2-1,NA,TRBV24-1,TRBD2,TGTGCCACCAGTTCGGTTAGCGGGTCCTACAATGAGCAGTTCTTC,CATSSVSGSYNEQFF
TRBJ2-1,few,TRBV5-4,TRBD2,TGTGCCAGCGCTAGCGGGGGGGCCAGCTCCTACAATGAGCAGTTCTTC,CASASGGASSYNEQFF
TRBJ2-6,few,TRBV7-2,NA,TGTGCCAGCAGCCTAGGGGACTCTGGGGCCAACGTCCTGACTTTC,CASSLGDSGANVLTF
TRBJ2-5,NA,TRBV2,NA,TGTGCCAGCAGTGAATCTTGGGAGACCCAGTACTTC,CASSESWETQYF
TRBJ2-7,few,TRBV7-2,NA,TGTGCCAGCAGCTTACACAGGAAGTTCTCCTACGAGCAGTACTTC,CASSLHRKFSYEQYF
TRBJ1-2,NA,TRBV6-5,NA,TGTGCCTGCAGTCGGGTGCGGCCCGACCTCTATGGCTACACCTTC,CACSRVRPDLYGYTF
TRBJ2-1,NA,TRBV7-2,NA,TGTGCCAGCAGCTTAGCCCCAGGGTCCTACAATGAGCAGTTCTTC,CASSLAPGSYNEQFF
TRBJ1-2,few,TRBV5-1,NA,TGCGCCAGCAGCCTACGGGAGGGCCGTGGCTACACCTTC,CASSLREGRGYTF
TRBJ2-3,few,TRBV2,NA,TGTGCCAGCAGGGCTAGCACAGATACGCAGTATTTT,CASRASTDTQYF
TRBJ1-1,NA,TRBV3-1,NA,TGTGCCAGCAGCTGGGGCCCAAACACTGAAGCTTTCTTT,CASSWGPNTEAFF
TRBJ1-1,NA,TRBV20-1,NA,TGCGTCCCGCAGGCGGGGAACACTGAAGCTTTCTTT,CVPQAGNTEAFF
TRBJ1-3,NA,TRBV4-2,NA,TGTGCCAGCAGCCAAGAAGGAAGGGTCTACGGAAACACCATATATTTT,CASSQEGRVYGNTIYF
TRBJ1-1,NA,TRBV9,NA,TGTGCCAGCAGCGTGGGCCAAAAGGGGGGGCTTGAAGCTTTCTTT,CASSVGQKGGLEAFF
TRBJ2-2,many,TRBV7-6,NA,TGTGCCAGCAGGTCCCTCGGGGGCGGCGGGGAGCTGTTTTTT,CASRSLGGGGELFF
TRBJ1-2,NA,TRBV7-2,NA,TGTGCCAGCAGCCCGACCTCTAACTATGGCTACACCTTC,CASSPTSNYGYTF
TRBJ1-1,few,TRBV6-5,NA,TGTGCCAGCACCGGGAGTGGGGTGACTGAAGCTTTCTTT,CASTGSGVTEAFF
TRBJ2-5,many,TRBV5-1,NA,TGCGCCAGCAGCGTGGGGGAGGTGGAGACCCAGTACTTC,CASSVGEVETQYF
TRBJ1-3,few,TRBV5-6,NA,TGTGCCAGCAGCTTGGACAGGGTAAACACCATATATTTT,CASSLDRVNTIYF
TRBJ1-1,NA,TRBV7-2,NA,TGTGCCAGCAGGCGGGTCATGAACACTGAAGCTTTCTTT,CASRRVMNTEAFF
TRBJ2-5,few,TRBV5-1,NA,TGCGCCAGCAGGGCCACAGAGACCCAGTACTTC,CASRATETQYF
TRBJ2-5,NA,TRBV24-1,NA,TGTGCCACCCGACCCTACAGGAGCCAAGAGACCCAGTACTTC,CATRPYRSQETQYF
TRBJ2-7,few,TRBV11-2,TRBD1,TGTGCCAGCAGACGACCCGGGACAGTCTCCTACGAGCAGTACTTC,CASRRPGTVSYEQYF